The rows below give T cell receptor beta chains drawn from one sample of a study of cytomegalovirus exposure and HLA in healthy donors. Produced via immunoSEQ multiplex PCR; TCRdb's table is partial and in-frame only. The sample holds approximately 74,000 clones, approximately 71% seen once. The source material was PBMCs. The receptor set was obtained from a man in his 60s in good health and CMV-seropositive. Each CDR3 is given with its conserved first and last residue. Size is omitted from some rows. Given values are once, few, many or a class for expanded clones.

NA TRBV7-6 CASSLEHSGANVLTF
NA TRBV4-1 CASSQVTSTDTQYF
NA TRBV6-1 CASSESIAGEEDTQYF
once TRBV29-1 CSASDTHEQYF
NA TRBV2 CASSVQLAGGGDTQYF
NA TRBV10-3 CAISEHRVSYNEQFF
NA TRBV7-2 CASSLVQGNSPLHF
once TRBV19 CASSERGRQETQYF
NA TRBV5-8 CASSLVTGAMNTEAFF
NA TRBV7-2 CASSGGTSFNEQFF
NA TRBV14 CASSQRQGVETQYF
few TRBV11-3 CASSLGDRFTDDYEQYF
NA TRBV4-1 CASSQASTRFYGYTF
once TRBV4-1 CASSQVGLAGGRGSTGELFF
once TRBV19 CASSNDNYEQYF
NA TRBV27 CASSLRLAGDEQYF
NA TRBV2 CASTDYGIYEQYF
NA TRBV5-4 CASSFPRQHYNEQFF
NA TRBV19 CASTLLGQWNTGELFF
NA TRBV27 CASSLRGANTGELFF
NA TRBV6-1 CASSEGWEGRPQHF
NA TRBV11-2 CASSRGQTWNTEAFF
NA TRBV5-1 CASSLGQGWDEKLFF
NA TRBV7-9 CASSLEGISNGYTF
few TRBV7-2 CASSRDTYGYTF